The TCR beta chain described here comes from a study of blood T cell repertoires in COVID-19. Repertoires were generated with immunoSEQ multiplex PCR, while TCRdb's copy carries only in-frame clones and drops some. The sample has around 300,000 clones; 90% are singletons. Germline CDR1 GTSNPN, CDR2 SVGIG (reference sequence). V gave up 0 bases and J gave up 1 base, with 10 bases separating them. The CDR3 loop spans 15 amino acids. The source is a woman under 30 with acute COVID-19. The sample consisted of PBMCs or T cells enriched from blood (not recorded which). The chain couples TRBV30 to TRBJ1-5, with TRBD1 as a possible D gene (6 bases). The CDR3 DNA sequence: TGTGCCTGGAGTGTTGGGGGCGGGAGCAATCAGCCCCAGCATTTT. Its protein product is CAWSVGGGSNQPQHF.